The 27 T cell receptor beta chains given below trace back to one sample, sequenced in a study of technical replicates of blood from a handful of donors. Data came from immunoSEQ multiplex PCR; TCRdb stores just in-frame clones and leaves some out. The repertoire holds around 70,000 clones, with 95% as singletons. The sequencing input was T cells isolated from PBMCs. The receptor source for this set is a human donor in good health.

V gene TRBV28 combines with J gene TRBJ1-2; 7 bases fit TRBD1. The CDR3 is 14 amino acids. Germline V lookup: CDR1 MDHEN, CDR2 SYDVKM. Trimming cost V 3 bases and J 2 bases; bases outside gene matches: 3. Here the CDR3 DNA reads TGTGCCAGCAGTTTTGGGGGACAGAACTATGGCTACACCTTC. Protein product: CASSFGGQNYGYTF.

The chain has TRBV7-9 and TRBJ2-5; D perhaps matches TRBD2 (6 bases). The CDR3 spans 15 residues. CDR1 and CDR2 from the germline V gene are SEHNR and FQNEAQ (reference sequence). V shed 4 bases and J shed 5 bases, with 17 bases lying between them. This CDR3 reads CASSSLRAGKETQYF. In DNA form, the CDR3 reads TGTGCCAGCAGCTCTCTTCGAGCGGGTAAGGAGACCCAGTACTTC.

This chain uses TRBV7-9 with TRBJ1-1; maybe TRBD1 (5 bases). The germline gives CDR1 SEHNR, CDR2 FQNEAQ (reference sequence). The CDR3 sequence is 12 residues long. V shed 1 base and J shed 7 bases, with 7 bases lying between them. The CDR3 loop reads CASSLGDSEAFF. The CDR3 DNA sequence: TGTGCCAGCAGCTTAGGAGACAGTGAAGCTTTCTTT. The variable domain in full, completed from reference TRBV7-9 and TRBJ1-1, reads DTGVSQNPRHKITKRGQNVTFRCDPISEHNRLYWYRQTLGQGPEFLTYFQNEAQLEKSRLLSDRFSAERPKGSFSTLEIQRTEQGDSAMYLCASSLGDSEAFFGQGTRLTVV.

The J gene is TRBJ2-4, the V gene TRBV7-6, with 8 nucleotides matching TRBD2. Trimming removed 3 bases from V and 8 bases from J; junction bases left unmatched: 6. The CDR3 runs 14 residues. Germline V lookup: CDR1 SGHVS, CDR2 FNYEAQ. This CDR3 reads CASSLGLGGDIQYF. For the CDR3, the DNA is TGTGCCAGCAGCTTGGGGCTCGGGGGGGACATTCAGTACTTC.

The chain combines TRBV11-1 with TRBJ2-7; D is ambiguous. CDR1 is SGHAT, CDR2 FQDESV, per germline (reference sequence). The CDR3 has 16 amino acids. The germline V and J ends were trimmed by 2 bases and 0 bases, with 14 bases remaining between them. Written as DNA, the CDR3 is TGTGCCAGCAGCTTACGTCCGACACGAGACTCCTACGAGCAGTACTTC. This gives the protein CASSLRPTRDSYEQYF. The full variable domain, its missing parts supplied by reference TRBV11-1 and TRBJ2-7, is EAEVAQSPRYKITEKSQAVAFWCDPISGHATLYWYRQILGQGPELLVQFQDESVVDDSQLPKDRFSAERLKGVDSTLKIQPAELGDSAMYLCASSLRPTRDSYEQYFGPGTRLTVT.

V is TRBV6-1 and J is TRBJ1-1; 7 positions match TRBD1. There are 14 residues in the CDR3. Germline CDR1 MNHNS, CDR2 SASEGT. Trimming removed 3 bases from V and 0 bases from J; junction bases left unmatched: 1. The CDR3 is CASSDRGMNTEAFF. Here the CDR3 DNA reads TGTGCCAGCAGTGACAGGGGGATGAACACTGAAGCTTTCTTT.

V is TRBV7-2 and J is TRBJ2-5; the match to TRBD2 covers 10 bases. The CDR3 sequence is 14 residues long. J lost 7 bases, V lost 1 base, and 3 bases had no gene match. Germline assignment: CDR1 SGHTA and CDR2 FQGNSA. The DNA for the CDR3 is TGTGCCAGCAGCTTAGAACCTAGCGGGGGGACCCAGTACTTC. It translates to CASSLEPSGGTQYF.

The chain links TRBV29-1 to TRBJ2-7; 11 bases map to TRBD1. Germline CDR1 and CDR2: SQVTM and ANQGSEA. The CDR3 extends over 13 amino acids. Trimming removed 8 bases from V and 3 bases from J; junction bases left unmatched: 6. CDR3 sequence reads: CSFSGTGGYEQYF. The CDR3 region has the DNA TGCAGCTTCTCCGGGACAGGGGGCTACGAGCAGTACTTC.

Only one count was recorded for this clone. The chain joins TRBV7-2 to TRBJ2-7; TRBD1 matches at 9 bases. CDR3 length: 14 amino acids. V shed 5 bases and J 3 bases; nucleotides not matched to a gene: 5. Germline CDR1 reads SGHTA; CDR2 reads FQGNSA. CDR3 bases: TGTGCCAGCAGCCCCAGACAGGGGGACTACGAGCAGTACTTC. Its protein is CASSPRQGDYEQYF.

The rearrangement uses TRBV9 and TRBJ2-3, with TRBD2 identical over 8 bases. The CDR3 is 15 amino acids. CDR1 is SGDLS, CDR2 YYNGEE, per germline. J gave up 5 bases and V 0 bases, and 5 bases lay outside the gene matches. CDR3 coding DNA: TGTGCCAGCAGCGTAGTCGGGGGGGCTGTAGATACGCAGTATTTT. This gives the protein CASSVVGGAVDTQYF.

This chain joins TRBV6-1 and TRBJ2-7, with TRBD2 identical over 7 bases. V was clipped by 5 bases and J by 0 bases; unmatched bases: 7. The CDR3 has 15 amino acids. Germline lookup yields CDR1 MNHNS and CDR2 SASEGT. CDR3 protein: CASSPTSVSSYEQYF. CDR3 sequence (DNA): TGTGCCAGCAGTCCTACTAGCGTGAGCTCCTACGAGCAGTACTTC.

The J gene is TRBJ2-1, the V gene TRBV5-6, with 10 bases identical to TRBD2. V lost 2 bases and J lost 2; bases outside the gene matches: 10. The CDR3 has 18 residues. Germline V gene sequence: CDR1 SGHDT, CDR2 YYEEEE. In DNA, the CDR3 is TGTGCCAGCAGCTTCTCTAGCGGGGGTACCATAACCTACAATGAGCAGTTCTTC. This encodes CASSFSSGGTITYNEQFF.

The J gene is TRBJ2-7, the V gene TRBV7-9, with a tentative D call TRBD1 (5 bases). Trimming stripped 8 bases from V and 2 bases from J, with 19 bases between. The CDR3 consists of 15 residues. Germline values: CDR1 SEHNR, CDR2 FQNEAQ (reference sequence). DNA of the CDR3: TGTGCCAGCGGGCAGGGCGAAGGCATTCCCTACGAGCAGTACTTC. The encoded protein is CASGQGEGIPYEQYF. The full variable domain, in which reference TRBV7-9 and TRBJ2-7 provide the parts outside the CDR3, is DTGVSQNPRHKITKRGQNVTFRCDPISEHNRLYWYRQTLGQGPEFLTYFQNEAQLEKSRLLSDRFSAERPKGSFSTLEIQRTEQGDSAMYLCASGQGEGIPYEQYFGPGTRLTVT.

This chain links TRBV10-3 with TRBJ2-5; D perhaps matches TRBD2 (6 bases). Germline V gene lookup returns CDR1 ENHRY and CDR2 SYGVKD. The ends were cut back, 9 bases at V and 2 bases at J, with 16 bases in the middle. The CDR3 consists of 14 residues. The CDR3 reads CAIGGLARQETQYF. CDR3 bases: TGTGCCATAGGAGGGCTAGCCCGACAAGAGACCCAGTACTTC.

The rearrangement joins TRBV4-1 to TRBJ2-1; 14 nucleotides line up with TRBD2. This CDR3 contains 16 residues. Germline values: CDR1 MGHRA, CDR2 YSYEKL. V shed 4 bases and J 7 bases; nucleotides not matched to a gene: 6. In DNA, the CDR3 is TGCGCCAGCAGCCTTAGACTAGCGGGGGGGTCTAATGAGCAGTTCTTC. Amino acid sequence: CASSLRLAGGSNEQFF.

V and J are TRBV10-3 and TRBJ2-3; 10 bases agree with TRBD2. CDR3 length: 17 amino acids. Trimming removed 3 bases from V and 8 bases from J; junction bases left unmatched: 14. Germline CDR1 reads ENHRY; CDR2 reads SYGVKD. CDR3 in DNA: TGTGCCATCAGTGAAGGTGATCCAGCGGGGGGGCCGGGTACGCAGTATTTT. Its protein is CAISEGDPAGGPGTQYF.

The CDR3 DNA reads as TGTGCCAGCTCACCACCGACAGTTAACTATGGCTACACCTTC. Amino acids: CASSPPTVNYGYTF. J is TRBJ1-2 and V is TRBV18, with D possibly TRBD1 on 5 matching bases. Germline values: CDR1 KGHSH, CDR2 LQKENI. The CDR3 has 14 residues. The V and J ends lost 0 bases and 1 base respectively, with 6 bases between them. The full variable domain, in which reference TRBV18 and TRBJ1-2 provide the parts outside the CDR3, is NAGVMQNPRHLVRRRGQEARLRCSPMKGHSHVYWYRQLPEEGLKFMVYLQKENIIDESGMPKERFSAEFPKEGPSILRIQQVVRGDSAAYFCASSPPTVNYGYTFGSGTRLTVV.

The chain couples TRBV5-1 to TRBJ2-7; 12 bases fit TRBD2. Germline loops: CDR1 SGHRS, CDR2 YFSETQ. V shed 2 bases and J 5 bases; nucleotides not matched to a gene: 8. The CDR3 extends over 16 amino acids. The CDR3 region is CASSFLAGGPRNEQYF. In DNA, the CDR3 is TGCGCCAGCAGCTTTCTAGCGGGGGGGCCGAGAAACGAGCAGTACTTC.

The V call is TRBV19, the J call TRBJ2-7; 7 bases are a match to TRBD1. Germline V gene lookup returns CDR1 LNHDA and CDR2 SQIVND (reference sequence). The CDR3 contains 13 residues. V shed 5 bases and J 6 bases; nucleotides not matched to a gene: 7. CDR3 protein: CASSGTAQTEQYF. The CDR3 region has the DNA TGTGCCAGTAGTGGGACAGCTCAAACCGAGCAGTACTTC.

The chain is built from TRBV28 and TRBJ2-1; D perhaps matches TRBD2 (6 bases). V lost 6 bases, J lost 5 bases, and 14 bases lay in between. In germline, CDR1 is MDHEN, CDR2 SYDVKM. This CDR3 has 14 residues. The CDR3 is CASRLQTSNNEQFF. The CDR3 nucleotides read TGTGCCAGCAGACTCCAAACTAGCAACAATGAGCAGTTCTTC.

This clone has a single count. V gene TRBV29-1 combines with J gene TRBJ2-7; 7 bases map to TRBD1. The V gene end was trimmed by 3 bases and the J gene end by 3 bases; junction bases not matched to a gene: 8. The CDR3 is 14 residues long. From germline, CDR1 is SQVTM and CDR2 ANQGSEA. CDR3 protein: CSVEGIGDSYEQYF. In DNA, the CDR3 is TGCAGCGTTGAGGGGATCGGGGACAGCTACGAGCAGTACTTC.

The V gene is TRBV4-1, the J gene TRBJ2-2; 11 bases map to TRBD2. V was pared by 4 bases and J by 6 bases, with 10 bases of the junction left unmatched. Germline V gene sequence: CDR1 MGHRA, CDR2 YSYEKL. This CDR3 region has 17 residues. In nucleotides, the CDR3 is TGCGCCAGCAGCCCAAGCGTAGCGGGGGGGCTGGCCGGGGAGCTGTTTTTT. Its protein is CASSPSVAGGLAGELFF.

The chain uses TRBV11-2 and TRBJ2-1; 9 positions match TRBD1. V shed 4 bases, J shed 1 base, and the junction held 5 bases outside the gene matches. The CDR3 consists of 16 residues. Germline CDR1 reads SGHAT; CDR2 reads FQNNGV. The CDR3 DNA reads TGTGCCAGCAGCTCTGCCGGGACAGGGTCCTACAATGAGCAGTTCTTC. Amino acid sequence: CASSSAGTGSYNEQFF.

This clone appeared once. The DNA of the CDR3 is TGTGCCAGCAGCTTCGCGGGAGTATACAATGAGCAGTTCTTC. It is translated as CASSFAGVYNEQFF. The chain has TRBV5-4 and TRBJ2-1; the match to TRBD2 covers 7 bases. CDR1 is SGHNT, CDR2 YYREEE, per germline (reference sequence). Trimming took 2 bases from V and 4 from J; bases not matched to a gene: 3. This CDR3 comprises 14 residues.

V is TRBV7-6 and J is TRBJ1-2, with TRBD1 as a possible D gene (6 bases). With 5 bases removed from V and 0 bases from J, the gap between germline ends came to 10 bases. Germline CDR1 SGHVS, CDR2 FNYEAQ. The length of the CDR3 is 14 residues. Written as DNA, the CDR3 is TGTGCCAGCAGCCCGGACAGAGCTAACTATGGCTACACCTTC. Translating it yields CASSPDRANYGYTF.

J is TRBJ2-5 and V is TRBV10-1; D unclear. The CDR3 loop spans 13 amino acids. Germline CDR1 WNHNN, CDR2 SYGVQD (reference sequence). With 4 bases removed from V and 5 bases from J, the gap between germline ends came to 11 bases. The DNA of the CDR3 is TGCGCCAGCAGTGTTCTCGCCGGTGAGACCCAGTACTTC. Residues: CASSVLAGETQYF.

The V and J genes are TRBV2 and TRBJ2-7; 10 bases line up with TRBD2. Germline V lookup: CDR1 SNHLY, CDR2 FYNNEI. The CDR3 sequence is 14 residues long. V dropped 7 bases and J dropped 5; count of bases not matched to a gene: 8. CDR3: CASTAGGPFDEQYF. DNA of the CDR3: TGTGCCAGCACAGCGGGAGGGCCTTTCGACGAGCAGTACTTC.